This passage covers 21 T cell receptor beta chains from one sample sequenced in a study of blood T cell repertoires in COVID-19 (TCRdb year 2020). Library creation used the immunoSEQ multiplex PCR assay. Entries here come from immuneACCESS through TCRdb and include only in-frame sequences with V and J called. Some clones fail to appear in such tables; in the studies checked, an unresolved V gene covers under half of the shortfall, and the cause of the remainder is unknown. This sample lists 200,000 or so clones; 80% to 90% were detected once. The ten largest account for 3.8% of the sample. Input material: PBMCs or T cells enriched from blood (not recorded which). All receptors come from a woman in her thirties or forties with acute COVID-19.

The rearrangement joins TRBV3-1 (or the pseudogene TRBV3-2) to TRBJ2-3; 14 nucleotides line up with TRBD2. The CDR3 is made up of 24 amino acids. The germline V gene encodes CDR1 LGHDT and CDR2 YNNKEL (reference sequence). The V segment lost 0 bases and the J segment 1 base; nucleotides outside the gene matches: 21. The CDR3 protein is CASSQDWGLAGEGPTSRGTDTQYF. CDR3 nucleotides: TGTGCCAGCAGCCAAGATTGGGGACTAGCGGGAGAGGGGCCCACGTCGAGAGGCACAGATACGCAGTATTTT.

The chain uses TRBV21-1 and TRBJ2-1; the table calls TRBD2, which could not be checked here. TRBV21-1 is labeled a pseudogene. The CDR3 is 16 amino acids. The CDR3 sequence: CASSILAPCGGNEQFF. The CDR3 DNA is TGTGCCAGCAGCATCCTAGCTCCTTGCGGCGGCAATGAGCAGTTCTTC.

The chain joins TRBV5-1 to TRBJ2-3, with 8 bases fitting TRBD2. The V and J ends lost 6 bases and 4 bases, in that order; junction bases with no gene match: 13. CDR3 length: 16 residues. CDR1 is SGHRS, CDR2 YFSETQ, per germline. CDR3 sequence (DNA): TGCGCCAGCAAACCTACCGGGGGGGTGGTATCAGATACGCAGTATTTT. It specifies CASKPTGGVVSDTQYF.

This clone showed up just once. The V and J genes are TRBV6-5 and TRBJ1-6; 7 bases are a match to TRBD1. V lost 4 bases to trimming and J lost 10 bases; unmatched junction nucleotides: 7. The germline V gene encodes CDR1 MNHEY and CDR2 SVGAGI. CDR3 length: 14 residues. For the CDR3, the DNA is TGTGCCAGCAGTTTCGACAGGGCCATGTCACCCCTCCACTTT. Its protein product is CASSFDRAMSPLHF.

The chain recombines TRBV21-1 with TRBJ1-6. TRBV21-1 is tagged as a pseudogene. The CDR3 is 14 residues long. The chain's CDR3 is CASSKVAGPSPLHF. The CDR3 region has the DNA TGTGCCAGCAGCAAAGTGGCGGGACCCTCACCCCTCCACTTT.

This rearrangement joins TRBV19 to TRBJ2-3, with TRBD2 matching 11 bases. There are 16 residues in the CDR3. Trimming at V came to 2 bases and at J to 4 bases, leaving 5 bases not matched to a gene. The V gene's germline CDR1 is LNHDA and CDR2 SQIVND (reference sequence). DNA of the CDR3: TGTGCCAGTAGTATACAGCTAGCGGGAGGTGCAGATACGCAGTATTTT. This codes for CASSIQLAGGADTQYF.

The rearrangement links TRBV6-1 to TRBJ2-7; TRBD2 matches at 9 bases. There are 16 residues in the CDR3. Germline lookup yields CDR1 MNHNS and CDR2 SASEGT. V dropped 4 bases and J dropped 3; count of bases not matched to a gene: 10. The CDR3 sequence: CASSGRGAGGNYEQYF. CDR3 coding DNA: TGTGCCAGCAGTGGCAGGGGCGCGGGAGGGAACTACGAGCAGTACTTC.

CDR3 coding DNA: TGTGCCAGTAGTATAGAAGGGGTTACGACTAATGAGCAGTTCTTC. As protein: CASSIEGVTTNEQFF. The chain is built from TRBV19 and TRBJ2-1; TRBD1 might be the D (5 bases). The CDR3 has 15 amino acids. V dropped 0 bases and J dropped 7 bases, with 13 bases sitting between them. Germline V lookup: CDR1 LNHDA, CDR2 SQIVND (reference sequence).

The J gene is TRBJ2-1, the V gene TRBV12-3 or TRBV12-4, with D tentatively TRBD1 (5 bases). This CDR3 is built from 12 residues. Trimming took 6 bases from V and 7 from J, leaving 10 bases between them. CDR3 in amino acids: CASSPQGNEQFF. CDR3 DNA: TGTGCCAGCAGCCCCCAGGGTAATGAGCAGTTCTTC.

The chain links TRBV4-1 to TRBJ2-1; D gene unclear. Germline CDR1 reads MGHRA; CDR2 reads YSYEKL. V gave up 0 bases and J gave up 9 bases, with 12 bases separating them. This CDR3 spans 14 amino acids. In nucleotides, the CDR3 is TGCGCCAGCAGCCAAGATCCTCGATCCGGTGAGCAGTTCTTC. This encodes CASSQDPRSGEQFF.

The chain joins TRBV27 to TRBJ1-5; maybe TRBD1 (5 bases). This CDR3 is 15 amino acids long. CDR1 and CDR2 from the germline V gene are MNHEY and SMNVEV (reference sequence). Trimming stripped 8 bases from V and 2 bases from J, with 16 bases between. The CDR3, as DNA: TGTGCCAGCGGTGGGGGGAGGGGTGGCAATCAGCCCCAGCATTTT. Translation gives CASGGGRGGNQPQHF.

The chain recombines TRBV5-5 with TRBJ2-1; 9 bases fit TRBD2. The V gene end was trimmed by 0 bases and the J gene end by 15 bases; junction bases not matched to a gene: 13. Germline V gene lookup returns CDR1 SGHKS and CDR2 YYEKEE (reference sequence). CDR3 length: 15 amino acids. CDR3 nucleotide sequence: TGTGCCAGCAGCTTGGAATTAGCGGGAGTTACCGAGAGGTTCTTC. Translating gives CASSLELAGVTERFF.

The V call is TRBV28, the J call TRBJ2-7, with TRBD2 matching 7 bases. With V trimmed by 2 bases and J by 10 bases, 2 bases remained unmatched. CDR3 length: 11 amino acids. Germline loops: CDR1 MDHEN, CDR2 SYDVKM. CDR3 nucleotide sequence: TGTGCCAGCAGTTTAGGCGGGAGTCAGTACTTC. Its protein product is CASSLGGSQYF.

The chain is built from TRBV7-8 and TRBJ2-1; 8 bases fit TRBD2. V lost 4 bases, J lost 3 bases, and 8 bases stayed unmatched. This CDR3 is 16 amino acids long. The germline V gene encodes CDR1 SGHVS and CDR2 FQNEAQ. CDR3 coding DNA: TGTGCCAGCAGCTCGGGAGGGCTAGCGGGCTACAATGAGCAGTTCTTC. This codes for CASSSGGLAGYNEQFF. Together with reference TRBV7-8 and TRBJ2-1, the CDR3 gives the full variable domain: GAGVSQSPRYKVAKRGQDVALRCDPISGHVSLFWYQQALGQGPEFLTYFQNEAQLDKSGLPSDRFFAERPEGSVSTLKIQRTQQEDSAVYLCASSSGGLAGYNEQFFGPGTRLTVL.

The CDR3 DNA sequence: TGCGCCAGCAGACCTGTTTTTGCCCTGGGGAGTGGCTACACCTTC. Translated: CASRPVFALGSGYTF. The V call is TRBV5-1, the J call TRBJ1-2; D call uncertain. This CDR3 is 15 amino acids long. The V gene's germline CDR1 is SGHRS and CDR2 YFSETQ. Deletions cut 5 bases from V and 7 bases from J, with 21 bases between.

This chain joins TRBV24-1 and TRBJ1-5; TRBD1 matches at 9 bases. The CDR3 length is 15 residues. V lost 3 bases, J lost 5 bases, and 4 bases stayed unmatched. Germline-derived CDR1 and CDR2 are KGHDR and SFDVKD. CDR3 sequence: CATSDDRDRDQPQHF. CDR3 coding DNA: TGTGCCACCAGTGATGACCGGGACAGGGATCAGCCCCAGCATTTT.

In this sample, this clone turned up once. The chain employs TRBV5-1 and TRBJ1-1; D is perhaps TRBD1 (6 bases). Germline lookup yields CDR1 SGHRS and CDR2 YFSETQ. This CDR3 region has 14 residues. Between the trimmed V and J ends, which lost 1 base and 1 base, there was a span of 8 bases. CDR3 sequence reads: CASSLSGENTEAFF. CDR3 sequence (DNA): TGCGCCAGCAGCTTGTCAGGGGAGAACACTGAAGCTTTCTTT.

This chain joins TRBV11-2 and TRBJ1-1; TRBD1 might be the D (5 bases). V lost 3 bases and J lost 5, with 13 bases in between. Germline values: CDR1 SGHAT, CDR2 FQNNGV. This CDR3 has 14 residues. CDR3 coding DNA: TGTGCCAGCAGCTTTCCAGGGTGGTGGACTGAAGCTTTCTTT. This translates into CASSFPGWWTEAFF.

This clone was counted only a few times. The gene calls are TRBV21-1 and TRBJ2-5; TRBD2, the table's D call, was not compared with the DNA. TRBV21-1 is described as a pseudogene. The CDR3 length is 14 residues. In DNA form, the CDR3 reads TGTGCCAGCAGCATGGGAGGCACCCTTGAGACCCAGTACTTC. It specifies CASSMGGTLETQYF.

This CDR3 reads CASSFEVNTGELFF. Here the CDR3 DNA reads TGTGCCAGCAGCTTTGAGGTGAACACCGGGGAGCTGTTTTTT. V is TRBV7-9 and J is TRBJ2-2, with D hard to call. Germline CDR1 is SEHNR and CDR2 is FQNEAQ (reference sequence). V lost 3 bases and J lost 1, with 6 bases in between. The CDR3 runs to 14 residues.

This chain links TRBV27 with TRBJ2-1; tentative D call: TRBD2 (5 bases). V was shortened by 6 bases and J by 4 bases, with 10 bases between the two germline ends. The germline V gene encodes CDR1 MNHEY and CDR2 SMNVEV (reference sequence). CDR3 length: 13 amino acids. In DNA, the CDR3 is TGTGCCAGCAGCGAGCGGTATTACAATGAGCAGTTCTTC. Translation: CASSERYYNEQFF.